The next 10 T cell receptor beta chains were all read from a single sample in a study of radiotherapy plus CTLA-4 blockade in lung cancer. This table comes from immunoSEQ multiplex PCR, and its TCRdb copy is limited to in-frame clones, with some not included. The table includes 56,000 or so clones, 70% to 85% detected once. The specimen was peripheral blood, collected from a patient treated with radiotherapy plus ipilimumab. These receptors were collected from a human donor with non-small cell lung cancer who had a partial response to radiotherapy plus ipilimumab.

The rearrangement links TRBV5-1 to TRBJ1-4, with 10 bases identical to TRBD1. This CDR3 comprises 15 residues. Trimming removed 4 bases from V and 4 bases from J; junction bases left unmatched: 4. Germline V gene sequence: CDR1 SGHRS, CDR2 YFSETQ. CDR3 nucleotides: TGCGCCAGCAGCAAGGGACAGGGGAATAATGAAAAACTGTTTTTT. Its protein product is CASSKGQGNNEKLFF.

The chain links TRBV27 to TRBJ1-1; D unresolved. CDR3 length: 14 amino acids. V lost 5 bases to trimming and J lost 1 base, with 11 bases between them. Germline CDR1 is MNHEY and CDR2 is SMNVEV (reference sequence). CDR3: CASSRRVPNTEAFF. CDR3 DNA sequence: TGTGCCAGCAGTAGAAGAGTACCGAACACTGAAGCTTTCTTT.

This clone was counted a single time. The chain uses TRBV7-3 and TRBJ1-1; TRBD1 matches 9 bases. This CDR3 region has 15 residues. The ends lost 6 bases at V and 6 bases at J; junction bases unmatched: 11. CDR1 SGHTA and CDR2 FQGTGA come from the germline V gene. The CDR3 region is CASSATGTGRPEAFF. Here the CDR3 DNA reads TGTGCCAGCAGTGCAACCGGGACAGGGAGACCTGAAGCTTTCTTT.

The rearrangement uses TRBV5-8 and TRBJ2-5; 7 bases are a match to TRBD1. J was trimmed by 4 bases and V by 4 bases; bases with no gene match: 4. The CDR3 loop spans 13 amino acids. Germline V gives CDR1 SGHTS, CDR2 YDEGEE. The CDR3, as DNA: TGTGCCAGCAGCCGGCGACAGGGAGAGACCCAGTACTTC. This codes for CASSRRQGETQYF.

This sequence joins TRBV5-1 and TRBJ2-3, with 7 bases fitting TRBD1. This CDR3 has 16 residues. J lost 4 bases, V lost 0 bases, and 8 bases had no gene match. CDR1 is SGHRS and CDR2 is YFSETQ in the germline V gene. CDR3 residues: CASSLGLTGHSDTQYF. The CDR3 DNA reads TGCGCCAGCAGCTTGGGCTTGACAGGGCACTCAGATACGCAGTATTTT.

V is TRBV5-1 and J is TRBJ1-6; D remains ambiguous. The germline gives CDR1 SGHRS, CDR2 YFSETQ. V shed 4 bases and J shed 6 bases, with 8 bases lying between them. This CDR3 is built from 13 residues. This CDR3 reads CASSEGPNSPLHF. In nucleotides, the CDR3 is TGCGCCAGCAGCGAGGGCCCTAATTCACCCCTCCACTTT.

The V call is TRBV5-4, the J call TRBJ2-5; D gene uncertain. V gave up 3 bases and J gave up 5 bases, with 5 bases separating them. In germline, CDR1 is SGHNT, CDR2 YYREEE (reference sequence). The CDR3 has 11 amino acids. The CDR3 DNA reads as TGTGCCAGCAGCTCGGTGGAGACCCAGTACTTC. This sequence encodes CASSSVETQYF.

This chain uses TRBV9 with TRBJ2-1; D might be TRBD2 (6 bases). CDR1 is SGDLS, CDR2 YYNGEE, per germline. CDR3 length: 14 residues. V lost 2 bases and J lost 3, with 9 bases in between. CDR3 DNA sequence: TGTGCCAGCAGCGTGGCGGGGCGCTACAATGAGCAGTTCTTC. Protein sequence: CASSVAGRYNEQFF.

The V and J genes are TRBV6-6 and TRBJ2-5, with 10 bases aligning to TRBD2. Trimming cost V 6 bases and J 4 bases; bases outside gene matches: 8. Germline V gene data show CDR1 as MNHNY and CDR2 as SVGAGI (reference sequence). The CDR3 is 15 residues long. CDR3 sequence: CASRLAGATRETQYF. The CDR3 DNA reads TGTGCCAGCAGGCTAGCGGGGGCCACGAGAGAGACCCAGTACTTC.

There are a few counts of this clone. As DNA, the CDR3 is TGTGCCATCAGTGAAGGGCCAGGGGTCGGGTATGGCTACACCTTC. This codes for CAISEGPGVGYGYTF. The chain combines TRBV10-3 with TRBJ1-2; possibly TRBD1 for D (6 bases). V dropped 3 bases and J dropped 5 bases, with 16 bases sitting between them. CDR3 length: 15 residues. The germline CDR1 and CDR2 sequences are ENHRY and SYGVKD.